The 16 T cell receptor beta chains reported below all come from one sample, sequenced in a study of blood T cells in healthy people across ages. Using a J-beta primer mix together with a sample-barcoded 5' primer, a second PCR was run for about 6 to 12 cycles. TCRdb independently ran MiXCR on the 5' RACE reads; one entry per CDR3 protein. Here the sample spans 1.5 million to 2 million distinct CDR3 sequences, roughly 43% being singletons. The sample consisted of blood. Receptors originate from a human donor in good health.

V usage is TRBV5-6 and J usage is TRBJ1-4; D perhaps matches TRBD1 (5 bases). The CDR3 runs 15 residues. The germline V gene encodes CDR1 SGHDT and CDR2 YYEEEE. V was cut by 2 bases and J by 7 bases, with 15 bases left in between. CDR3 amino acids: CASSFSGGLSEKLFF. CDR3 coding DNA: TGTGCCAGCAGCTTCAGTGGGGGGTTGTCTGAAAAACTGTTTTTT.

As regards this clonotype: A read error may produce the germline difference seen at one junction end. The chain employs TRBV27 and TRBJ2-6, with a tentative D call TRBD1 (5 bases). Germline V gene sequence: CDR1 MNHEY, CDR2 SMNVEV (reference sequence). This CDR3 is built from 16 residues. In DNA form, the CDR3 reads TGTGCCAGCAGTCGGCTCCGGGCGGCTGGGGCCAACGTCCCGACTTTC. Residues: CASSRLRAAGANVPTF.

The chain couples TRBV6-2 or TRBV6-3 to TRBJ1-2, with 7 bases identical to TRBD1. The CDR3 length is 13 residues. The trim removed 0 bases at V and 7 bases at J, leaving 2 bases unmatched. Per the germline V gene, CDR1 is MNHEY and CDR2 is SVGEGT. The CDR3 DNA follows: TGTGCCAGCAGTTACTCGGGGACAGTTGGCTACACCTTC. Amino acid sequence: CASSYSGTVGYTF.

The CDR3 coding sequence is TGCGCCAGCAGCCAAGAGGCTCGCCAAAGTCAGCCCCAGCATTTT. Its protein product is CASSQEARQSQPQHF. The chain uses TRBV4-1 and TRBJ1-5; D gene uncertain. Germline CDR1 reads MGHRA; CDR2 reads YSYEKL. Trimming stripped 0 bases from V and 6 bases from J, with 12 bases between. The CDR3 extends over 15 amino acids.

This clonotype was seen at least ten times. V is TRBV10-3 and J is TRBJ2-6; D gene ambiguous. In germline, CDR1 is ENHRY, CDR2 SYGVKD. V dropped 1 base and J dropped 0 bases, with 13 bases sitting between them. This CDR3 comprises 18 residues. CDR3 coding DNA: TGTGCCATCAGTGAGTTTGCGGTGACAACCTCTGGGGCCAACGTCCTGACTTTC. Residues: CAISEFAVTTSGANVLTF.

V and J are TRBV27 and TRBJ2-1, with 11 bases identical to TRBD1. From germline, CDR1 is MNHEY and CDR2 SMNVEV (reference sequence). V trimming: 4 bases; J trimming: 2 bases; junction bases outside the gene matches: 10. The CDR3 totals 18 residues. The CDR3 DNA is TGTGCCAGCAGTTCAGGACAGGGGGCCAGGTTTCCCTACAATGAGCAGTTCTTC. Translation: CASSSGQGARFPYNEQFF.

This clonotype was recorded a few times. This chain connects TRBV12-3 or TRBV12-4 to TRBJ1-2; maybe TRBD1 (5 bases). Trimming took off 6 bases at V and 3 bases at J, with 14 bases between the two ends. The CDR3 is made up of 14 amino acids. In nucleotides, the CDR3 is TGTGCCAGCAGCCGTCTTCGGACATACTATGGCTACACCTTC. Protein sequence: CASSRLRTYYGYTF.

The rearrangement joins TRBV20-1 to TRBJ2-5; weak D call: TRBD2 (7 bases). Trimming left V 8 bases short and J 3 bases short, with 22 bases between. The CDR3 sequence is 15 residues long. Germline assignment: CDR1 DFQATT and CDR2 SNEGSKA (reference sequence). The CDR3 here is CSPSRGGQRKETQYF. DNA for the CDR3: TGCAGTCCATCTAGGGGGGGCCAGAGGAAAGAGACCCAGTACTTC.

The gene calls are TRBV20-1 and TRBJ2-5; no clear D gene. Trimming cost V 0 bases and J 3 bases, with 8 bases left between them. Germline CDR1 DFQATT, CDR2 SNEGSKA (reference sequence). This CDR3 has 13 residues. CDR3 protein: CSARDTWEETQYF. For the CDR3, the DNA is TGCAGTGCTAGAGATACTTGGGAAGAGACCCAGTACTTC.

This clonotype came up a few times. The chain links TRBV6-5 to TRBJ2-7, with TRBD2 as a possible D gene (6 bases). The germline V gene has CDR1 MNHEY and CDR2 SVGAGI. With 5 bases removed from V and 4 bases from J, the gap between germline ends came to 18 bases. The CDR3 totals 15 residues. CDR3 loop: CASSGQWKEGYEQYF. The CDR3 DNA reads as TGTGCCAGCAGTGGCCAGTGGAAGGAGGGGTACGAGCAGTACTTC.

This clonotype was counted a single time. The chain employs TRBV4-1 and TRBJ1-1, with a possible D match to TRBD1 (6 bases). Germline loops: CDR1 MGHRA, CDR2 YSYEKL. The CDR3 covers 15 residues. The ends were cut back, 0 bases at V and 5 bases at J, with 13 bases in the middle. This CDR3 reads CASSQDGGGGTEAFF. The CDR3 bases are TGCGCCAGCAGCCAAGATGGGGGCGGGGGAACTGAAGCTTTCTTT.

This clonotype was found a few times. The chain is built from TRBV29-1 and TRBJ2-1; no clear D gene. Per germline, CDR1 SQVTM and CDR2 ANQGSEA. The CDR3 runs 12 residues. The V and J ends lost 3 bases and 3 bases respectively, with 6 bases between them. Here the CDR3 reads CSVDVSYNEQFF. DNA of the CDR3: TGCAGCGTTGACGTCAGCTACAATGAGCAGTTCTTC.

The chain carries TRBV5-1 and TRBJ2-1; 16 bases fit TRBD2. Germline-derived CDR1 and CDR2 are SGHRS and YFSETQ. The V segment lost 3 bases and the J segment 10 bases; nucleotides outside the gene matches: 7. This CDR3 spans 16 amino acids. The CDR3 DNA follows: TGCGCCAGCAGCTGGTCCGGGACTAGCGGGGGGGACGAGCAGTTCTTC. Its protein product is CASSWSGTSGGDEQFF.

The V gene is TRBV12-3 or TRBV12-4, the J gene TRBJ1-4; 10 nucleotides line up with TRBD1. V shed 3 bases, J shed 8 bases, and the junction held 6 bases outside the gene matches. This CDR3 spans 15 amino acids. Here the CDR3 reads CASSLTGGVREKLFF. The CDR3 DNA reads as TGTGCCAGCAGTTTGACAGGGGGCGTTCGGGAAAAACTGTTTTTT.

This clonotype turned up a few times. CDR3 sequence (DNA): TGCGCCAGCAGCCAAGTTGGGCCGGTGAAAGAGACCCAGTACTTC. Translating gives CASSQVGPVKETQYF. The chain links TRBV4-1 to TRBJ2-5; the D is unclear. The length of the CDR3 is 15 residues. V shed 1 base and J shed 3 bases, with 12 bases lying between them. From germline, CDR1 is MGHRA and CDR2 YSYEKL.

The chain recombines TRBV12-3 or TRBV12-4 with TRBJ2-1, with 8 bases aligning to TRBD2. The CDR3 is made up of 17 amino acids. Trimming removed 3 bases from V and 9 bases from J; junction bases left unmatched: 16. This CDR3 is CASSFSGDSGVYSEQFF. Written as DNA, the CDR3 is TGTGCCAGCAGTTTTTCCGGGGATAGCGGGGTCTATAGTGAGCAGTTCTTC.